This T cell receptor (beta chain) was recovered during a study of T cells in localized non-small cell lung cancer (dated by TCRdb to 2020 to 2021). For the study in its entirety: The study examined T cell repertoires in approximately 240 patients with early-stage NSCLC and compared tumors with uninvolved tumor-adjacent lungs. The cohort was made up of under 250 treatment-naive NSCLC patients whose localized lung tumors had been resected. A mean age of roughly 64 years was recorded for the NSCLC patients, of whom under 150 were male and about 100 were female. Study-wide conclusions, independent of this receptor: A median of about 55 of the top 100 tumor clones were detected in paired uninvolved adjacent lung, and 28 of these tumor clones were also found among the top 100 clones of the paired uninvolved adjacent lung. Uninvolved tumor-adjacent lung showed the highest T cell clonality, higher than tumor, which suggests more focused antigenic responses in the uninvolved tumor-adjacent lung. Longer overall survival was associated with higher blood T cell density, whereas shorter survival was associated with higher adjacent-lung clonality. Because of the exploratory design, TCR variables were selected using unadjusted p-values without false-discovery rate correction. Because multi-region sequencing of the tumors was not done, intratumor heterogeneity could not be ruled out.

At diagnosis, peripheral blood, uninvolved tumor-adjacent lung and tumor were collected and stored as a combination of fresh-frozen and FFPE material. Blood samples were analyzed as peripheral blood mononuclear cells for TCR repertoire profiling. According to the germline V gene (reference sequence), CDR1 reads LNHDA and CDR2 reads SQIVND. The CDR3 contains 16 residues, cysteine and phenylalanine counted. Of all the DNA, just the CDR3 is kept, 48 bases in frame from base 1. Cut back by 4 bases and 1 base, the V and J ends lie 15 bases apart. The sample holds one count of this clone. Its recognized antigen is unknown. The record has no base qualities; no much larger clone is one base away. TCR beta CDR3 regions were sequenced from DNA using the immunoSEQ Assay. The study's processing was this. T cell density was computed as TCR beta template counts normalized to usable DNA estimated by amplifying housekeeping genes. Richness was estimated with the preseqR package, extrapolating to 400,000 templates for PBMC samples and 120,000 templates for tissue samples. Clonality was taken to be one minus Pielou's evenness. Tissue-enriched TCRs were identified by differential abundance testing using productive amino-acid clonotypes, minimum total count 5 and alpha 0.1. The Jaccard Index and the Morisita Overlap Index were used to measure repertoire overlap between compartments. GLIPH grouped TCR beta CDR3s together with public tetramer-defined viral CDR3s, and a viral motif had to include at least three viral sequences and show V-gene enrichment. TCRdb took this table from immuneACCESS and kept in-frame rearrangements with V and J called. Such tables lack part of the clones; where checked against another copy, unresolved V genes explain under half of the gap, and the rest is unexplained. The D gene and trimming were derived from the DNA, and the V and J assignments and clone size from that table. The sample table holds tens of thousands of clones, of which 87% were seen once. In total, the top ten clones hold around a sixth of the sample.

The rearranged segments are TRBV19 and TRBJ2-3; TRBD2 is perhaps the D gene, given 6 matching bases. Specimen: peripheral blood mononuclear cells, collected before any cancer treatment. The clonotype originates from a man between 35 and 75 years old with stage III lung adenocarcinoma. Read as DNA, the sequence is TGTGCCAGTAGTACGGGAGCGAGAACCGGCACAGATACGCAGTATTTT. Protein translation: CASSTGARTGTDTQYF.